The source of this T cell receptor (beta chain) is a study of vaccination and CD4 T cells after COVID-19. The CDR3 has 14 amino acids. Between the trimmed V and J ends, which lost 0 bases and 10 bases, there was a span of 10 bases. Germline V gene data show CDR1 as MNHNS and CDR2 as SASEGT. Treatment: approximately 10-day PBMC culture with coronavirus spike peptide pools or control peptides (ViraFEST assay). Before TCRs were sequenced, ViraFEST expanded antigen-specific T cells with peptide pools. With the Oncomine TCR Beta short-read assay, DNA from cultured CD4+ T cells was sequenced. TCRdb redid the calling of the PCR reads with MiXCR, one entry per CDR3 protein. This table holds some 12,000 distinct CDR3 sequences, roughly 44% found once. Remarks on this clonotype: Its cognate antigen is unknown.

The source is a human donor who had recovered from COVID-19. J is TRBJ1-6 and V is TRBV6-1; perhaps TRBD1 as D (5 bases). The source material was CD4+ T cells from blood, cultured in vitro. The CDR3 nucleotides read TGTGCCAGCAGTGAAGCGCAGGGACGGTCACCCCTCCACTTT. Its translation is CASSEAQGRSPLHF.